The entry that follows covers one T cell receptor beta chain sequence. Some clones are missing from TCRdb's copy, which holds only in-frame ones; the method was immunoSEQ multiplex PCR. The sample gives about 78,000 clones, about nine tenths of which show up once; more than 4.5% is in the top ten. As for time point: blood 4 weeks post-SBRT, at nephrectomy. Treatment defined: 15 Gy SBRT to primary tumor, nephrectomy 4 weeks later. Radiation-treated patients gave blood at baseline, week 2 and week 4. This specimen comes from a study of radiation and T cells in renal cell carcinoma. Per the germline V gene, CDR1 is SGHRS and CDR2 is YFSETQ. The V end lost 0 bases, the J end lost 3 bases, and 12 bases lay between the germline ends. The CDR3 has 15 amino acids.

The TCR was taken from a woman in her seventies with renal cell carcinoma. This chain uses TRBV5-1 with TRBJ2-5; D is unclear. Sequencing was performed on blood, taken from a patient whose treatment included radiotherapy and nephrectomy. The CDR3 loop reads CASSLEGRSEETQYF. The CDR3 nucleotides are TGCGCCAGCAGCTTGGAAGGGCGATCTGAAGAGACCCAGTACTTC.